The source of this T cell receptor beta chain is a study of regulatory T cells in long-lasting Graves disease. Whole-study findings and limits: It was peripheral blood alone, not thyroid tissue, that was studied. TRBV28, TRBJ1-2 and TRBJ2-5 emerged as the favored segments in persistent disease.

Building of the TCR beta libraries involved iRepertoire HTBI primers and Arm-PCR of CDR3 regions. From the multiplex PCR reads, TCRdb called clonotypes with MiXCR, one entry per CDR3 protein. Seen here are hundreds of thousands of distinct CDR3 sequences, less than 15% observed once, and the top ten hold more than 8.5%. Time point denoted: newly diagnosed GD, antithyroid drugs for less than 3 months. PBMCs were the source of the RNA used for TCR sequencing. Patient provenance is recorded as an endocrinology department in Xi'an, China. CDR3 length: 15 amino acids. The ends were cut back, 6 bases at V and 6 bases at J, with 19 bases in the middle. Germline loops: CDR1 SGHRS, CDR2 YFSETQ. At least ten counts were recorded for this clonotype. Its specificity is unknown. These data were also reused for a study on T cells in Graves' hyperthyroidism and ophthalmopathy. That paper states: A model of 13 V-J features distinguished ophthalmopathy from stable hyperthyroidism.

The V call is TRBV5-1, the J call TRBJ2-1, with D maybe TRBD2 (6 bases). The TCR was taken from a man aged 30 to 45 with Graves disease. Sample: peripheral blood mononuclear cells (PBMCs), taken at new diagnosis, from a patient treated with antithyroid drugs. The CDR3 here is CASTWGLGGANEQFF. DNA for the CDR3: TGCGCCAGCACCTGGGGCCTAGGAGGGGCCAATGAGCAGTTCTTC.